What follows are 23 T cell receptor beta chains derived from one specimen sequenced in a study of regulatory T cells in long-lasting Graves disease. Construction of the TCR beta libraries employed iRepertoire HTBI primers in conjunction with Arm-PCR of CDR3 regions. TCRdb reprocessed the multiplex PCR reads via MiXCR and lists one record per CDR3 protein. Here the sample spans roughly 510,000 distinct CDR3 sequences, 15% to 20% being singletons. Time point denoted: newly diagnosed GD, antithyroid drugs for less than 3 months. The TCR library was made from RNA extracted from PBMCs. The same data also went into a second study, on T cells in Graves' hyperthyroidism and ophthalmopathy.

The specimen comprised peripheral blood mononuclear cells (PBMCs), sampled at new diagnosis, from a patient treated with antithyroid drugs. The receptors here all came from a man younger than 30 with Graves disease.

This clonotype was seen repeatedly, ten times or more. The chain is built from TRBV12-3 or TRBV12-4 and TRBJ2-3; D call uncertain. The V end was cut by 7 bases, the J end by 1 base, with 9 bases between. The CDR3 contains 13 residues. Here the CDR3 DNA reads TGTGCCAGCATGGTCCTTCGCACAGATACGCAGTATTTT. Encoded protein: CASMVLRTDTQYF.

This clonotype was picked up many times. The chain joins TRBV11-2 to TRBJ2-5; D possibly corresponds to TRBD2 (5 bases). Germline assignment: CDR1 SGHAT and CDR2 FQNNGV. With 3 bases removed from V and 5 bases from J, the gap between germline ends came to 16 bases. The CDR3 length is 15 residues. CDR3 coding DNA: TGTGCCAGCAGCTTTTTGGGAAACTCGGGGGAGACCCAGTACTTC. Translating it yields CASSFLGNSGETQYF.

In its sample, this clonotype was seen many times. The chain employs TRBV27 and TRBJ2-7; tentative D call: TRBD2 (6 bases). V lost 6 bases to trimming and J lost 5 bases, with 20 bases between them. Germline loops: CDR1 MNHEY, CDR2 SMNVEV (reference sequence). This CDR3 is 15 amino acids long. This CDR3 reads CASSPGREVAHEQYF. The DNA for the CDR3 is TGTGCCAGCAGCCCGGGGCGGGAAGTCGCCCACGAGCAGTACTTC.

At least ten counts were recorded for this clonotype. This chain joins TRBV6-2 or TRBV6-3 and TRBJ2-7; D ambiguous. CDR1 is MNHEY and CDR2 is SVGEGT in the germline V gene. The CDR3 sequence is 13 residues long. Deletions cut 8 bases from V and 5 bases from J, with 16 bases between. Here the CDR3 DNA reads TGTGCCAGCCAGACCAGCCGGCGGAACGAGCAGTACTTC. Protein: CASQTSRRNEQYF.

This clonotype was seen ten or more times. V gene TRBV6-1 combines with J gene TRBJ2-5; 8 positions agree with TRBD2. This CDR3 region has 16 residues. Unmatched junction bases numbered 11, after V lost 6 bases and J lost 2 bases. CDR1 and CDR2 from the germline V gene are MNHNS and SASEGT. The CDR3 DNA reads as TGTGCCAGCAGCGCCCCGATAGCGGGATATCAAGAGACCCAGTACTTC. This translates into CASSAPIAGYQETQYF.

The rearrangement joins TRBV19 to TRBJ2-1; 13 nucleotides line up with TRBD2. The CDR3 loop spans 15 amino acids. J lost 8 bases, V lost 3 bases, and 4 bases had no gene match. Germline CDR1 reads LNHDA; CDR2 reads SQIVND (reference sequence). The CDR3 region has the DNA TGTGCCAGTAGTATCCGGACTAGCGGGAGACATGAGCAGTTCTTC. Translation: CASSIRTSGRHEQFF.

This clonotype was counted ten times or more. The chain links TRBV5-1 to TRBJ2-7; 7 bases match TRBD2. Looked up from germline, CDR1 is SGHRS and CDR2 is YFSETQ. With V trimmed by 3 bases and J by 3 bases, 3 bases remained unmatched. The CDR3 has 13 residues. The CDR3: CASSYREDYEQYF. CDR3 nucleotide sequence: TGCGCCAGCAGCTACCGGGAGGACTACGAGCAGTACTTC.

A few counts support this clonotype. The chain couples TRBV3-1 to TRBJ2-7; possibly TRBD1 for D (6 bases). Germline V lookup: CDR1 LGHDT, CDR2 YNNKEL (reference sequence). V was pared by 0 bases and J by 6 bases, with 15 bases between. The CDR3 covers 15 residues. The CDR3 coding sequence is TGTGCCAGCAGCCAAGATCATTCCGGACAGCGCGAGCAGTACTTC. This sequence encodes CASSQDHSGQREQYF.

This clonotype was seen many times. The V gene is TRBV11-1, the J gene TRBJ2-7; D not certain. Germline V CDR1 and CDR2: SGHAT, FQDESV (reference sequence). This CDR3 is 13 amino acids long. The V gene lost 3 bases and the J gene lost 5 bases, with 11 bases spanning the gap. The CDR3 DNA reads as TGTGCCAGCAGCTTCGCTAGGGCCAACGAGCAGTACTTC. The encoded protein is CASSFARANEQYF.

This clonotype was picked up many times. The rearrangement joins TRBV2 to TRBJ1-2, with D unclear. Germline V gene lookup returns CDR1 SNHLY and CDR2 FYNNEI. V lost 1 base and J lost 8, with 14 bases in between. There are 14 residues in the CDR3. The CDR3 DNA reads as TGTGCCAGCAGTGAAGTCGCCAGAGGAATGGGCTACACCTTC. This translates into CASSEVARGMGYTF.

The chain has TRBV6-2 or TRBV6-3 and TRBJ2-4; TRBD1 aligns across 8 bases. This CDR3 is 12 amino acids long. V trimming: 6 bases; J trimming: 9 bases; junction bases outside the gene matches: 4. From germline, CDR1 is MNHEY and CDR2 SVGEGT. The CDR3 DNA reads TGTGCCAGCAGCCCAGACAGGGGCATTCAGTACTTC. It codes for CASSPDRGIQYF.

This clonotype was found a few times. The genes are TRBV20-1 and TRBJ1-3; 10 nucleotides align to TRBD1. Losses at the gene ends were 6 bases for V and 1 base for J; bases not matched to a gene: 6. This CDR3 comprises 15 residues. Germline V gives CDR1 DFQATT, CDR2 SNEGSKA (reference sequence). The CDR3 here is CSAAGTGESGNTIYF. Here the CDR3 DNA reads TGCAGTGCCGCCGGGACAGGGGAGTCTGGAAACACCATATATTTT.

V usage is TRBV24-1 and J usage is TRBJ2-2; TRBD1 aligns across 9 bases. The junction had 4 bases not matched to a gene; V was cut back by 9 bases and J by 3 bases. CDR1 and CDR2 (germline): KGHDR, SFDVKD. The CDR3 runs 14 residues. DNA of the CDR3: TGTGCCACCCCGGGGGACAGGGACACCGGGGAGCTGTTTTTT. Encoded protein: CATPGDRDTGELFF.

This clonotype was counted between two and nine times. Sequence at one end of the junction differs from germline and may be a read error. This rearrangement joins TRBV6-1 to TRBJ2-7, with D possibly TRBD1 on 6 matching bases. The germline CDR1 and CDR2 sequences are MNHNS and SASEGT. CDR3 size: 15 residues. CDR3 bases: TGTGCCAACAGTCCCCGACGACAGGTCTCCTACGAGCAGTACTTC. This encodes CANSPRRQVSYEQYF.

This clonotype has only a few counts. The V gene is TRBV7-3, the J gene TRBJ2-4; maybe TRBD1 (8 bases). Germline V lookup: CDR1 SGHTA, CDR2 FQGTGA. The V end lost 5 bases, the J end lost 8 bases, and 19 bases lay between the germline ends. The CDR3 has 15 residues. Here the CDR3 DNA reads TGTGCCAGCAGCGCATCAGGGGGCGCGGGAGACATTCAGTACTTC. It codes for CASSASGGAGDIQYF.

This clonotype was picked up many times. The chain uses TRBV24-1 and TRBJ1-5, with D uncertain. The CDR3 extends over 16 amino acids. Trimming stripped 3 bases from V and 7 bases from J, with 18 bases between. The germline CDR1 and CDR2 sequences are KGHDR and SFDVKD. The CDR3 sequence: CATSDTRTGDGQPQHF. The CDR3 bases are TGTGCCACCAGTGATACCAGGACTGGCGACGGACAGCCCCAGCATTTT.

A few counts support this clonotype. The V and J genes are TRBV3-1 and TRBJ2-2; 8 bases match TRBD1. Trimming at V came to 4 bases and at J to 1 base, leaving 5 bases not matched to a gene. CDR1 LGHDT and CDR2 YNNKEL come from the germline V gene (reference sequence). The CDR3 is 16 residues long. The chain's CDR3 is CASSRFDRGNTGELFF. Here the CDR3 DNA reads TGTGCCAGCAGCCGCTTTGACAGGGGGAACACCGGGGAGCTGTTTTTT.

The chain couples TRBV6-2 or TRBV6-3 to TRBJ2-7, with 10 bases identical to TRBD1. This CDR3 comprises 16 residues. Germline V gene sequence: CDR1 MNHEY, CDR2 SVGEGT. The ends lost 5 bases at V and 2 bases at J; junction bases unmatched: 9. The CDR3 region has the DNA TGTGCCAGCAGTGAATACTCGGGACAGGGGCCCTACGAGCAGTACTTC. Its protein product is CASSEYSGQGPYEQYF.

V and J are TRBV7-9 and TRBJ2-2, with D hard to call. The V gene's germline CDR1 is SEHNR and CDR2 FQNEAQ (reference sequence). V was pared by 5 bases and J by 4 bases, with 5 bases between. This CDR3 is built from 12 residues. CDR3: CASSQITGELFF. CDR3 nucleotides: TGTGCCAGCAGCCAGATCACCGGGGAGCTGTTTTTT.

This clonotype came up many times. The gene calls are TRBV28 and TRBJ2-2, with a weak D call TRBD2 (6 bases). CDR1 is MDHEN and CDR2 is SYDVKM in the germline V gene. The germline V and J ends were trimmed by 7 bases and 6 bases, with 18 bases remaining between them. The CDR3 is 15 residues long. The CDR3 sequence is CASTLEGGVSGELFF. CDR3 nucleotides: TGTGCCAGCACCCTTGAGGGAGGAGTTTCCGGGGAGCTGTTTTTT.

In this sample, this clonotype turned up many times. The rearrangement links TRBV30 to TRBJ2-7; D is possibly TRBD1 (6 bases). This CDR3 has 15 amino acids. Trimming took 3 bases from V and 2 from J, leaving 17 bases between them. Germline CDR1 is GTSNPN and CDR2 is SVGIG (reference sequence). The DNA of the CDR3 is TGTGCCTGGAGCTACCCGACAGGTTTTACCTACGAGCAGTACTTC. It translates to CAWSYPTGFTYEQYF.

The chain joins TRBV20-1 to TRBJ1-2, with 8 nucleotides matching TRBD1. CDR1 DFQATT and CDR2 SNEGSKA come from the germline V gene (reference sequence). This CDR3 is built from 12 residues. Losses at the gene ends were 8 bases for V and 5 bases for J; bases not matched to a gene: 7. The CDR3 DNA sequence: TGCAGTCCCCGGACAGGGATGTATGGCTACACCTTC. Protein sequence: CSPRTGMYGYTF.

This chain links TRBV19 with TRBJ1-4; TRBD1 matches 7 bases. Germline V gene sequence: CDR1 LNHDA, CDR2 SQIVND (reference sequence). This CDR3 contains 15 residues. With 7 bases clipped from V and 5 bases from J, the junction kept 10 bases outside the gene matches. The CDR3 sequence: CASTPLRDRNEKLFF. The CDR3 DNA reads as TGTGCCAGTACCCCACTCCGGGACAGAAATGAAAAACTGTTTTTT.